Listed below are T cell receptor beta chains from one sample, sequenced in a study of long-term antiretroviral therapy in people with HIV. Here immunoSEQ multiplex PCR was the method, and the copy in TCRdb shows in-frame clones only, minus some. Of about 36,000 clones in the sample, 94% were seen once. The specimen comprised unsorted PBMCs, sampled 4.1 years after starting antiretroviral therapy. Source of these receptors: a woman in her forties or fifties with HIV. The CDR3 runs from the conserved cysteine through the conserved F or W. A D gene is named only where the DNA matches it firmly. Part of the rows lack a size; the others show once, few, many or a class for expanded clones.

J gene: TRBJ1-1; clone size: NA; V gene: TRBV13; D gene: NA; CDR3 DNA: TGTGCCAGCAGCTTAAGGGGGGTGTCTGAAGCTTTCTTT; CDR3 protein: CASSLRGVSEAFF
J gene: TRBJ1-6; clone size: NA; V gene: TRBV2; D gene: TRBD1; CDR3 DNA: TGTGCCAGCAGTGCCCTACGGGACAGGTATAATTCACCCCTCCACTTT; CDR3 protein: CASSALRDRYNSPLHF
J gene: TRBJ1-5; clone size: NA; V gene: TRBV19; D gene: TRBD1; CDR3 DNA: TGTGCCAGTAATACACCCCTAGGGACAGGCAGCAATCAGCCCCAGCATTTT; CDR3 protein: CASNTPLGTGSNQPQHF
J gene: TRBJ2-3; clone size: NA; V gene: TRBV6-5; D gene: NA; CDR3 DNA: TGTGCCAGCTCTCGAGCGATCCACGATACGCAGTATTTT; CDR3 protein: CASSRAIHDTQYF
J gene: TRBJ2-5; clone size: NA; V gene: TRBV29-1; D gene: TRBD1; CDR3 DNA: TGCAGCGGGGACGGGACAGGGTCCCTTGGGACCCAGTACTTC; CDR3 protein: CSGDGTGSLGTQYF
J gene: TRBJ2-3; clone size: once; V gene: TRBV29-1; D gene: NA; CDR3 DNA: TGCAGCGTCAAGAGAAACCCTAGCACAGATACGCAGTATTTT; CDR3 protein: CSVKRNPSTDTQYF
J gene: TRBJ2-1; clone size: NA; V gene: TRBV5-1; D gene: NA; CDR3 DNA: TGCGCCAGCAGCTTGGCATACAGGAAAGAGGATGAGCAGTTCTTC; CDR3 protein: CASSLAYRKEDEQFF
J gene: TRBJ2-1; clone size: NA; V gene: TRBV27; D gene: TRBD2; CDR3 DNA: TGTGCCAGCAGGAGCGGGGGGTACAATGAGCAGTTCTTC; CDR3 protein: CASRSGGYNEQFF
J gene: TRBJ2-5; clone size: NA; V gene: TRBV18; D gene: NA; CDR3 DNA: TGTGCCAGCTCGTTTAGGGCCGGGCAAGAGACCCAGTACTTC; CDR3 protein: CASSFRAGQETQYF
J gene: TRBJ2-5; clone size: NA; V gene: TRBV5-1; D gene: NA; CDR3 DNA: TGCGCCAGCAGCTTGGGGGGCGTTGGGCAAGAGACCCAGTACTTC; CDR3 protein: CASSLGGVGQETQYF
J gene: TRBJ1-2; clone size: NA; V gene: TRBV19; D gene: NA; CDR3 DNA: TGTGCCAGTAGTACCCCAACGGGGGGGAACCGGTATGGCTACACCTTC; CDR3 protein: CASSTPTGGNRYGYTF
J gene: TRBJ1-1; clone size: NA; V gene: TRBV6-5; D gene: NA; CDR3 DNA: TGTGCCAGCAGTTATGGGGAGGGGGGAGCTTTCTTT; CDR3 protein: CASSYGEGGAFF
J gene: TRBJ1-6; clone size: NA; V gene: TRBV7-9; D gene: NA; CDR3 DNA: TGTGCCAGCAGCCCGAGGCAGATGGATTCACCCCTCCACTTT; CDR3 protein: CASSPRQMDSPLHF
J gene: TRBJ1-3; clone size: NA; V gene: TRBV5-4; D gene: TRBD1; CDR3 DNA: TGTGCCAGCAGTCAACAGACAGGGGGATTCGTATTT; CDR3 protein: CASSQQTGGFVF
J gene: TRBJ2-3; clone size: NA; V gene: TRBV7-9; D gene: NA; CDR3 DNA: TGTGCCAGCAGCCCGGGGCCTAGCACAGATACGCAGTATTTT; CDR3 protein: CASSPGPSTDTQYF
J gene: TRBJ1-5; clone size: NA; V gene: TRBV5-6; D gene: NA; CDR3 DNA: TGTGCCAGCAGCTTGGGGTCAAGGGATCAGCCCCAGCATTTT; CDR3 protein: CASSLGSRDQPQHF
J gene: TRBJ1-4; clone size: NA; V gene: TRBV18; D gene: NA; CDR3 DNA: TGTGCCAGCTCATCGGACAGCCGTAATGAAAAACTGTTTTTT; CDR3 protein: CASSSDSRNEKLFF
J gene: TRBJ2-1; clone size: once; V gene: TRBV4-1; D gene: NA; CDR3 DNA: TGCGCCAGCAGCTCCCCGGGGTTAAATGAGCAGTTCTTC; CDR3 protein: CASSSPGLNEQFF